This T cell receptor beta chain was profiled in a study of CD8 T cells in Susac syndrome. Study-level points and caveats: The study conceded that relatively few individuals underwent its TCR sequencing and HLA analysis.

Germline CDR1 reads DFQATT; CDR2 reads SNEGSKA (reference sequence). This CDR3 comprises 11 residues. V dropped 4 bases and J dropped 1 base, with 4 bases sitting between them. CD8+ and CD4+ T cells from blood underwent TCR beta sequencing. Through negative isolation, CD4+ and CD8+ T cells were obtained, while TEMRA cells were enriched using FACS. On this clonotype itself: Its target is unknown.

Reverse transcription of roughly 0.5 to 1 ug RNA was performed with random hexamers. Coverage of TCR beta CDR3 amplification by immunoSEQ multiplex PCR extended to 54 Vbeta and 13 Jbeta. TCRdb re-analysed the immunoSEQ multiplex PCR reads in MiXCR, keeping a single row per CDR3 protein. In the table there are 150,000 to 200,000 distinct CDR3 sequences, approximately 96% of which are singletons. The chain has TRBV20-1 and TRBJ1-1; D is ambiguous. This TCR derives from a human donor in good health. Material: CD4+ T cells from PBMCs. CDR3 DNA sequence: TGCAGTGCTAAAGCGAACACTGAAGCTTTCTTT. It yields the protein CSAKANTEAFF.